This T cell receptor (beta chain) appears in the sequencing data of a study of cytomegalovirus exposure and HLA in healthy donors. Study overall: According to later analysis, the same platform produced the 130 or so validation and 666 first-cohort repertoires. Overall study results and limits: Reported performance of the classifier showed diagnosis of cytomegalovirus status with high specificity and sensitivity.

For this clone: Its antigen remains unidentified.

The germline gives CDR1 SGHRS, CDR2 YFSETQ. The CDR3 has 15 residues. V shed 4 bases and J shed 1 base, with 14 bases lying between them. The method was immunoSEQ multiplex PCR; TCRdb's version includes in-frame clones alone and lacks a portion of them. The sample consists of 75,000 to 90,000 clones, 90% to 97% of them appearing once. The TCR comes from a man in his late teens or twenties in good health and CMV-seropositive. The chain recombines TRBV5-1 with TRBJ1-1, with D unclear. What was sequenced was PBMCs. The CDR3 loop is CASSKEDTKNTEAFF. CDR3 nucleotides: TGCGCCAGCAGCAAGGAGGATACCAAGAACACTGAAGCTTTCTTT.